The 23 T cell receptor beta chains listed next were all sequenced from one sample in a study of Ad26.COV2.S vaccination and SARS-CoV-2 variants. Assay used: immunoSEQ multiplex PCR; TCRdb lists only in-frame clones, some missing. The sample has approximately 300,000 clones; just over 85% are singletons. The treatment here: around 19 received Ad26.COV2.S at low or high dose, single or two shots; about 5 received placebo; per-sample allocation not given. Sample collection was performed on day 63 after the first vaccine or placebo injection. Material: peripheral blood, obtained in a trial of Ad26.COV2.S vaccine versus placebo. The receptors were sampled from a person between 18 and 65 years old who received the Ad26.COV2.S COVID-19 vaccine or a placebo.

This chain uses TRBV14 with TRBJ1-1, with D possibly being TRBD1 (6 bases). CDR1 is SGHDN, CDR2 FVKESK, per germline. V lost 4 bases and J 1 base, leaving 10 bases between the germline ends. The CDR3 has 14 residues. CDR3 protein: CASSRQTGNTEAFF. CDR3 in DNA: TGTGCCAGCAGCCGACAGACAGGGAACACTGAAGCTTTCTTT.

The chain combines TRBV19 with TRBJ1-6; D unresolved. Trimming removed 4 bases at V and 6 bases at J, with 13 bases between. CDR1 is LNHDA, CDR2 SQIVND, per germline (reference sequence). The CDR3 covers 15 residues. The CDR3: CASSRADPRNSPLHF. The CDR3 coding sequence is TGTGCCAGTAGTAGGGCAGATCCACGTAATTCACCCCTCCACTTT.

The V and J genes are TRBV9 and TRBJ2-5, with TRBD1 matching over 9 bases. The CDR3 extends over 14 amino acids. Germline V lookup: CDR1 SGDLS, CDR2 YYNGEE. The V gene end was trimmed by 3 bases and the J gene end by 11 bases; junction bases not matched to a gene: 11. CDR3 residues: CASSDLDRGREQYF. The CDR3 region has the DNA TGTGCCAGCAGCGACCTGGACAGGGGCAGGGAACAGTACTTC.

This clone showed up just a few times. This chain joins TRBV6-2 or TRBV6-3 and TRBJ2-7; D may be TRBD2 (5 bases). V lost 1 base and J lost 6, with 13 bases in between. Germline-derived CDR1 and CDR2 are MNHEY and SVGEGT. The CDR3 sequence is 14 residues long. CDR3 sequence: CASSYWGVLGEQYF. The CDR3 bases are TGTGCCAGCAGTTACTGGGGAGTCCTTGGCGAGCAGTACTTC.

On this clone itself: The sample contains more than one DNA sequence encoding this CDR3. The CDR3 loop is CASNRRTSGGYEQYF. DNA for the CDR3: TGTGCCAGCAACCGTCGGACTAGCGGGGGGTACGAGCAGTACTTC. The chain carries TRBV2 and TRBJ2-7, with TRBD2 identical over 14 bases. The CDR3 has 15 amino acids. Germline V gives CDR1 SNHLY, CDR2 FYNNEI. J gave up 4 bases and V 7 bases, and 6 bases lay outside the gene matches.

The rearrangement joins TRBV6-1 to TRBJ1-2, with D hard to call. CDR1 MNHNS and CDR2 SASEGT come from the germline V gene. V was pared by 0 bases and J by 5 bases, with 13 bases between. The CDR3 spans 15 residues. The CDR3 is CASSEATGRRYGYTF. The CDR3 DNA is TGTGCCAGCAGTGAAGCAACGGGAAGAAGGTATGGCTACACCTTC.

The CDR3 coding sequence is TGTGCCAGCAGCTTAGGGGCGCAGGGAGTGTGGACTGAAGCTTTCTTT. This encodes CASSLGAQGVWTEAFF. This chain uses TRBV7-6 with TRBJ1-1; maybe TRBD1 (5 bases). Germline-derived CDR1 and CDR2 are SGHVS and FNYEAQ. V was cut by 1 base and J by 5 bases, with 17 bases left in between. This CDR3 is 16 amino acids long.

This clone has a count of ten or more. The rearrangement links TRBV4-3 to TRBJ2-1; weak D call: TRBD1 (6 bases). Trimming took off 1 base at V and 3 bases at J, with 13 bases between the two ends. CDR1 LGHNA and CDR2 YSLEER come from the germline V gene. CDR3 length equals 16 residues. The CDR3 reads CASSQAGTQDYNEQFF. The CDR3 DNA reads as TGCGCCAGCAGCCAAGCTGGGACACAGGACTACAATGAGCAGTTCTTC.

The chain combines TRBV5-8 with TRBJ1-3; perhaps TRBD1 as D (6 bases). Germline values: CDR1 SGHTS, CDR2 YDEGEE. The germline V and J ends were trimmed by 4 bases and 8 bases, with 16 bases remaining between them. The CDR3 loop spans 14 amino acids. The CDR3 is CASSRTGSRDTIYF. In nucleotides, the CDR3 is TGTGCCAGCAGCCGTACAGGGAGTCGAGACACCATATATTTT.

The V call is TRBV5-5, the J call TRBJ1-1; TRBD1 agrees at 8 bases. The J segment lost 1 base and the V segment lost 4 bases, leaving 9 bases of the junction unmatched. The CDR3 totals 16 residues. The germline V gene has CDR1 SGHKS and CDR2 YYEKEE (reference sequence). The CDR3 sequence is CASSPQGTGGNTEAFF. For the CDR3, the DNA is TGTGCCAGCAGCCCACAGGGGACAGGCGGGAACACTGAAGCTTTCTTT.

V usage is TRBV5-4 and J usage is TRBJ2-1; D is perhaps TRBD2 (5 bases). The CDR3 sequence is 14 residues long. Germline V gene lookup returns CDR1 SGHNT and CDR2 YYREEE (reference sequence). V was clipped by 4 bases and J by 1 base, with 9 bases between them. The CDR3 sequence: CASSGQRSYNEQFF. DNA for the CDR3: TGTGCCAGCAGCGGCCAGCGGTCCTACAATGAGCAGTTCTTC. Complete variable domain (other parts from reference TRBV5-4 and TRBJ2-1): ETGVTQSPTHLIKTRGQQVTLRCSSQSGHNTVSWYQQALGQGPQFIFQYYREEENGRGNFPPRFSGLQFPNYSSELNVNALELDDSALYLCASSGQRSYNEQFFGPGTRLTVL.

CDR3 bases: TGTGCCAGCAGTGAACGCTCCCAGGGCGAGCAGTACTTC. Its protein is CASSERSQGEQYF. V and J are TRBV6-1 and TRBJ2-7, with D perhaps TRBD1 (5 bases). V lost 2 bases to trimming and J lost 6 bases, with 11 bases between them. The germline gives CDR1 MNHNS, CDR2 SASEGT. The CDR3 sequence is 13 residues long.

The chain is built from TRBV7-2 and TRBJ2-7; perhaps TRBD1 as D (6 bases). With 0 bases removed from V and 0 bases from J, the gap between germline ends came to 9 bases. The CDR3 length is 15 residues. Germline CDR1 SGHTA, CDR2 FQGNSA. CDR3 nucleotides: TGTGCCAGCAGCTTAGCGCAAGGGGGCTCCTACGAGCAGTACTTC. It encodes CASSLAQGGSYEQYF.

This clone was detected once. This sequence joins TRBV7-2 and TRBJ2-5; D might be TRBD2 (5 bases). The CDR3 has 16 residues. Germline V gene data show CDR1 as SGHTA and CDR2 as FQGNSA. The V end was cut by 5 bases, the J end by 3 bases, with 19 bases between. The CDR3 is CASSPEGPRAKETQYF. DNA for the CDR3: TGTGCCAGCAGCCCTGAGGGCCCGAGGGCGAAAGAGACCCAGTACTTC.

V is TRBV4-3 and J is TRBJ2-1; maybe TRBD2 (6 bases). From germline, CDR1 is LGHNA and CDR2 YSLEER. V dropped 1 base and J dropped 9 bases, with 10 bases sitting between them. The CDR3 loop spans 13 amino acids. CDR3 sequence reads: CASSQGLATEQFF. The CDR3 DNA reads TGCGCCAGCAGCCAAGGGCTAGCGACTGAGCAGTTCTTC.

The chain couples TRBV9 to TRBJ1-1; D may be TRBD1 (6 bases). The V end lost 6 bases, the J end lost 3 bases, and 18 bases lay between the germline ends. This CDR3 has 15 residues. Germline V gene sequence: CDR1 SGDLS, CDR2 YYNGEE. Written as DNA, the CDR3 is TGTGCCAGCACCCGAGGGGGGGCGACGGACACTGAAGCTTTCTTT. Its translation: CASTRGGATDTEAFF.

About this clone: Other DNA sequences in this sample translate to the same CDR3. This chain connects TRBV4-1 to TRBJ1-3; the D gene is possibly TRBD1 (5 bases). V was cut by 3 bases and J by 0 bases, with 9 bases left in between. This CDR3 comprises 15 residues. Germline lookup yields CDR1 MGHRA and CDR2 YSYEKL. The CDR3 nucleotides are TGCGCCAGCAGCCAGGGACCGATCTCTGGAAACACCATATATTTT. Translated: CASSQGPISGNTIYF.

The chain joins TRBV6-5 to TRBJ1-1; 7 nucleotides align to TRBD1. V trimming: 6 bases; J trimming: 0 bases; junction bases outside the gene matches: 4. The CDR3 is 14 residues long. Looked up from germline, CDR1 is MNHEY and CDR2 is SVGAGI. The CDR3 reads CASRRQGMNTEAFF. As DNA, the CDR3 is TGTGCCAGCAGACGACAGGGAATGAACACTGAAGCTTTCTTT.

The genes are TRBV5-5 and TRBJ1-2, with 12 positions matching TRBD1. Per germline, CDR1 SGHKS and CDR2 YYEKEE (reference sequence). With 4 bases clipped from V and 4 bases from J, the junction kept 14 bases outside the gene matches. The CDR3 is made up of 18 amino acids. CDR3 in DNA: TGTGCCAGCAGCCTGCGCGTAGGGACAGGGGGCGCGATCTATGGCTACACCTTC. Translating it yields CASSLRVGTGGAIYGYTF. Full variable domain (outside the CDR3, taken from reference TRBV5-5 and TRBJ1-2): DAGVTQSPTHLIKTRGQQVTLRCSPISGHKSVSWYQQVLGQGPQFIFQYYEKEERGRGNFPDRFSARQFPNYSSELNVNALLLGDSALYLCASSLRVGTGGAIYGYTFGSGTRLTVV.

The chain has TRBV7-2 and TRBJ2-7; TRBD2 matches 11 bases. The CDR3 runs to 18 residues. J lost 7 bases, V lost 5 bases, and 19 bases had no gene match. CDR1 SGHTA and CDR2 FQGNSA come from the germline V gene. The CDR3 coding sequence is TGTGCCAGCAGCCCAAGCCCTCTAGCGGGGGGCCTCCGAGGGGAGCAGTACTTC. It specifies CASSPSPLAGGLRGEQYF.

The chain recombines TRBV19 with TRBJ1-2; TRBD1 matches 12 bases. V lost 7 bases and J lost 5; bases outside the gene matches: 8. The CDR3 is 15 amino acids. Germline-derived CDR1 and CDR2 are LNHDA and SQIVND (reference sequence). The CDR3 DNA follows: TGTGCCAGTAAAGGGGACAGGGGGCGACCGTATGGCTACACCTTC. The encoded protein is CASKGDRGRPYGYTF.

The gene calls are TRBV5-1 and TRBJ1-1; 7 bases map to TRBD1. The V and J ends lost 0 bases and 1 base, in that order; junction bases with no gene match: 6. The CDR3 consists of 16 residues. Germline V gene sequence: CDR1 SGHRS, CDR2 YFSETQ. Written as DNA, the CDR3 is TGCGCCAGCAGCTTGGCCAAGGGGACAGCGAACACTGAAGCTTTCTTT. This translates into CASSLAKGTANTEAFF.

The V gene is TRBV5-1, the J gene TRBJ1-1; a possible D gene is TRBD1 (5 bases). The CDR3 covers 13 residues. Germline CDR1 and CDR2: SGHRS and YFSETQ. V was clipped by 3 bases and J by 5 bases, with 11 bases between them. Written as DNA, the CDR3 is TGCGCCAGCAGCTCGGGACCTGGGACTGAAGCTTTCTTT. Its protein is CASSSGPGTEAFF.